The clone carrying this T cell receptor beta chain was recorded once. Its antigen is unidentified. Treatment here: oral pan-JAK inhibitor, 5-10 mg twice daily. Isolated RNA was reverse transcribed into cDNA used as the sequencing template. Assay: immunoSEQ multiplex PCR; the TCRdb copy retains only in-frame clones and omits some. The repertoire consists of over 200,000 clones, with around 65% occurring once and the leading ten covering 3.5% to 5%. This entry comes from a study of CD8+ T cells in alopecia areata. Across the whole study: Patients in the study were on tofacitinib for 6 to 18 months, then off it for 6 months. General observations from the study: Persistence in scalp and blood during tofacitinib was observed for many expanded lesional clones. Among the top 100, expanded CD8+ clones were significantly decreased by tofacitinib, as was scalp clonality.

Germline loops: CDR1 SGHTA, CDR2 FQGNSA. CDR3 length: 14 amino acids. With 0 bases removed from V and 5 bases from J, the gap between germline ends came to 8 bases. This sequence joins TRBV7-2 and TRBJ2-1; no definite D call. The material sequenced was CD4+ T cells sorted from blood, taken at week 4, from a patient treated with tofacitinib. The receptor comes from a human donor with alopecia areata. The chain's CDR3 is CASSLAAENNEQFF. In DNA form, the CDR3 reads TGTGCCAGCAGCTTAGCGGCGGAGAACAATGAGCAGTTCTTC.